This T cell receptor (beta chain) was sequenced in a study of shared clonotypes between healthy human individuals. About the study: Each donor had three CD4 naive, three CD4 memory, two CD8 naive and one CD8 memory plate. Study outcomes and limitations: Around 5% was the fraction of naive CD4 clonotypes found shared across a handful of donors.

Under the authors' procedure: Filtering differed for immunoSEQ, which gave only junction sequences without quality scores. Repertoires were generated with immunoSEQ multiplex PCR, while TCRdb's copy carries only in-frame clones and drops some. V, J and clone size were drawn from that table, and D and trimming were deduced from the DNA. The sample yields more than 550,000 clones, 92% seen once. As defined, naive CD8 cells were CD45RO-negative and positively selected for CCR7, with terminally differentiated effector memory CD45RA+ cells excluded. The study drew its donors from healthy HIV-negative adults without recent acute infections or vaccinations. CDR1 is LNHNV and CDR2 is YYDKDF in the germline V gene (reference sequence). Trimming left V 1 base short and J 8 bases short, with 3 bases between. The CDR3 sequence is 11 residues long. Worth noting for this clone: Antigen specificity is unknown.

The origin of this receptor is a man aged 25-45 years in good health. The V gene is TRBV15, the J gene TRBJ2-1; no firm D call. Sequenced input: naive CD8+ T cells sorted from blood. In nucleotides, the CDR3 is TGTGCCACCAGCAGAGGTGATGAGCAGTTCTTC. Translating it yields CATSRGDEQFF.